The 18 T cell receptor beta chains below all came from one sample that was sequenced in a study of blood T cells in healthy people across ages. It was with a sample-barcoded 5' primer and a J-beta primer mix that a second PCR of roughly 7 to 11 cycles was run. TCRdb re-analysed the 5' RACE reads in MiXCR, keeping a single row per CDR3 protein. This sample has 580,000 or so distinct CDR3 sequences; around half occur once, and the top ten carry around 25%. Sequenced input: blood. The receptor source for this set is a man aged 80 or over in good health.

A remark on this clonotype: Compared with germline, one end of the junction differs, possibly owing to a read error. The chain carries TRBV6-5 and TRBJ1-3, with D unresolved. CDR1 is MNHEY and CDR2 is SVGAGI in the germline V gene. This CDR3 spans 16 amino acids. CDR3 bases: TGTGCCAGCAGTTACCTGGATCGGGGTCGGGGAAACATCATATATTTT. Translation: CASSYLDRGRGNIIYF.

The gene calls are TRBV21-1 and TRBJ1-2; TRBD1 reflects the table's D call only, with no check against the DNA. TRBV21-1 is noted as a pseudogene. The CDR3 loop spans 16 amino acids. The CDR3 region is CASERDRVNFNYGYTF. CDR3 DNA sequence: TGTGCCAGCGAGAGGGACAGGGTAAACTTTAACTATGGCTACACCTTC.

The chain has TRBV29-1 and TRBJ2-1; the D gene is possibly TRBD1 (5 bases). The better agreement between TRBJ2-7 and the DNA end casts doubt on the J call. CDR3 length: 14 residues. The germline V gene encodes CDR1 SQVTM and CDR2 ANQGSEA. As DNA, the CDR3 is TGCAGCGTTGATCAGTCAGGGATCTACAATGAGCAGTACTTC. This codes for CSVDQSGIYNEQYF.

The genes are TRBV29-1 and TRBJ1-1, with D hard to call. Germline-derived CDR1 and CDR2 are SQVTM and ANQGSEA. CDR3 length equals 13 residues. V dropped 3 bases and J dropped 2 bases, with 10 bases sitting between them. The CDR3 loop is CSVDSWGNTEAFF. In DNA, the CDR3 is TGCAGCGTTGACAGTTGGGGTAACACTGAAGCTTTCTTT.

The rearrangement joins TRBV6-1 to TRBJ2-7; D not certain. The DNA matches TRBJ2-5 better at its end, which makes the J call doubtful. The length of the CDR3 is 13 residues. CDR1 is MNHNS and CDR2 is SASEGT in the germline V gene. As DNA, the CDR3 is TGTGCCAGCAGTGAGGATTGGGAAGAGACCCAGTACTTC. Protein: CASSEDWEETQYF.

Points on this clonotype: A read error is possible here, since a much larger clone lies one base away. This chain joins TRBV7-9 and TRBJ2-7; either TRBD1 or TRBD2 may supply D (5 bases each). Trimming left V 8 bases short and J 6 bases short, with 14 bases between. The CDR3 covers 12 residues. The germline V gene encodes CDR1 SEHNR and CDR2 FQNEAQ (reference sequence). CDR3 amino acids: CASRDGTGEQYF. CDR3 bases: TGTGCCAGCCGGGACGGGACGGGCGAGCAGTACTTC.

The V and J genes are TRBV20-1 and TRBJ2-1, with 9 nucleotides matching TRBD1. With 3 bases clipped from V and 7 bases from J, the junction kept 10 bases outside the gene matches. CDR1 is DFQATT, CDR2 SNEGSKA, per germline (reference sequence). This CDR3 comprises 15 residues. The CDR3 region is CSASERQGGWNEQFF. CDR3 nucleotides: TGCAGTGCTAGTGAACGACAGGGGGGTTGGAATGAGCAGTTCTTC.

The chain has TRBV6-2 or TRBV6-3 and TRBJ2-6, with D perhaps matching TRBD2 (5 bases). V lost 6 bases and J lost 0, with 18 bases in between. The germline V gene has CDR1 MNHEY and CDR2 SVGEGT. This CDR3 contains 18 residues. The CDR3 reads CASSSEVHRSSGANVLTF. For the CDR3, the DNA is TGTGCCAGCAGCTCGGAGGTCCACCGGAGCTCTGGGGCCAACGTCCTGACTTTC.

Note on this clonotype: A much larger clonotype is one base distant, so this may be a read error. This chain uses TRBV6-5 with TRBJ2-1, with unresolved D. CDR1 is MNHEY, CDR2 SVGAGI, per germline. V lost 5 bases to trimming and J lost 4 bases, with 12 bases between them. The CDR3 length is 14 residues. The chain's CDR3 is CASSDDQYYNEQFF. The DNA of the CDR3 is TGTGCCAGCAGTGACGATCAGTATTACAATGAGCAGTTCTTC.

The chain couples TRBV7-6 to TRBJ2-2, with TRBD1 matching over 9 bases. J lost 2 bases, V lost 0 bases, and 4 bases had no gene match. The CDR3 covers 17 residues. Germline V gene sequence: CDR1 SGHVS, CDR2 FNYEAQ. The CDR3 is CASSLAPGQGNTGELFF. The DNA for the CDR3 is TGTGCCAGCAGCTTAGCTCCGGGACAGGGCAACACCGGGGAGCTGTTTTTT.

The V call is TRBV7-9, the J call TRBJ2-1; TRBD2 aligns across 9 bases. CDR1 and CDR2 (germline): SEHNR, FQNEAQ (reference sequence). Unmatched junction bases numbered 19, after V lost 1 base and J lost 9 bases. The CDR3 spans 19 residues. CDR3: CASSLEAGGYLGNHSEQFF. As DNA, the CDR3 is TGTGCCAGCAGCTTAGAGGCGGGGGGGTACTTGGGAAACCACAGTGAGCAGTTCTTC.

The J gene is TRBJ1-2, the V gene TRBV5-4; D call uncertain. CDR1 is SGHNT and CDR2 is YYREEE in the germline V gene (reference sequence). Trimming removed 6 bases at V and 3 bases at J, with 18 bases between. The CDR3 is made up of 15 amino acids. The CDR3 sequence: CASTQSAGEDYGYTF. The DNA of the CDR3 is TGTGCCAGCACCCAGTCTGCGGGTGAGGACTATGGCTACACCTTC.

V and J are TRBV7-2 and TRBJ2-6; either TRBD1 or TRBD2 may fit D (5 bases each). V lost 2 bases to trimming and J lost 5 bases, with 10 bases between them. This CDR3 comprises 15 residues. Germline CDR1 SGHTA, CDR2 FQGNSA. CDR3 region: CASSLTGTRANVLTF. The CDR3 nucleotides are TGTGCCAGCAGCTTAACGGGGACCAGGGCCAACGTCCTGACTTTC. The complete variable domain, with remaining parts taken from reference TRBV7-2 and TRBJ2-6, reads GAGVSQSPSNKVTEKGKDVELRCDPISGHTALYWYRQSLGQGLEFLIYFQGNSAPDKSGLPSDRFSAERTGGSVSTLTIQRTQQEDSAVYLCASSLTGTRANVLTFGAGSRLTVL.

The chain employs TRBV7-9 and TRBJ2-1; 7 bases line up with TRBD2. CDR3 size: 15 residues. CDR1 and CDR2 (germline): SEHNR, FQNEAQ (reference sequence). Germline trimming cut 5 bases from V and 0 bases from J; bases unmatched to any gene: 4. The CDR3 region is CASSASGASYNEQFF. CDR3 in DNA: TGTGCCAGCAGCGCTAGCGGAGCCTCCTACAATGAGCAGTTCTTC.

This clonotype came up a few times. The genes are TRBV7-2 and TRBJ2-7; TRBD2 agrees at 16 bases. The CDR3 spans 18 residues. Per germline, CDR1 SGHTA and CDR2 FQGNSA. With 2 bases clipped from V and 8 bases from J, the junction kept 12 bases outside the gene matches. In DNA, the CDR3 is TGTGCCAGCAGCTTAAGTGGGACTAGCGGGAGGGCCGGGGAAAAGCAGTACTTC. This codes for CASSLSGTSGRAGEKQYF.

This chain links TRBV4-2 with TRBJ1-1; TRBD1 matches 8 bases. The V and J ends lost 1 base and 11 bases, in that order; junction bases with no gene match: 12. Germline CDR1 reads LGHNA; CDR2 reads YNFKEQ. CDR3 length: 15 residues. Here the CDR3 reads CASSQGQGMGQLAFF. CDR3 DNA: TGTGCCAGCAGCCAAGGACAGGGGATGGGGCAGCTGGCTTTCTTT.

The chain's CDR3 is CASSSQGASSYNEQFF. DNA of the CDR3: TGTGCCAGCAGCTCTCAGGGGGCGAGCTCCTACAATGAGCAGTTCTTC. The chain has TRBV28 and TRBJ2-1; 8 bases map to TRBD1. With V trimmed by 6 bases and J by 0 bases, 7 bases remained unmatched. Germline CDR1 reads MDHEN; CDR2 reads SYDVKM. This CDR3 contains 16 residues.

The V and J genes are TRBV20-1 and TRBJ2-3; D possibly corresponds to TRBD2 (5 bases). Germline lookup yields CDR1 DFQATT and CDR2 SNEGSKA (reference sequence). The CDR3 covers 18 residues. Trimming cost V 1 base and J 2 bases, with 22 bases left between them. As DNA, the CDR3 is TGCAGTGCTAGAGGGGCGTGGGGAGACCACCTCCTCACAGATACGCAGTATTTT. Amino acid sequence: CSARGAWGDHLLTDTQYF.